Presented here are 9 T cell receptor beta chains from one specimen sequenced in a study of T cells after yellow fever vaccination. One entry per CDR3 protein results from TCRdb running MiXCR on the 5' RACE reads. Of some 300,000 distinct CDR3 sequences detected, around 10% appear once; the ten largest clones hold around 3.2%. The material was CD4+ T cells sorted from PBMCs, obtained 45 days after the yellow fever booster vaccination. The receptor source for this set is a man aged 18 to 30 who received the YFV17D yellow fever vaccine.

This clonotype occurred many times. This chain links TRBV28 with TRBJ1-1, with TRBD1 matching 11 bases. The CDR3 covers 17 residues. The V gene's germline CDR1 is MDHEN and CDR2 SYDVKM. Trimming at V came to 8 bases and at J to 5 bases, leaving 16 bases not matched to a gene. CDR3 loop: CASRVTGTGGLSTEAFF. DNA for the CDR3: TGTGCCAGCCGAGTTACCGGGACAGGGGGACTTTCAACTGAAGCTTTCTTT.

The chain carries TRBV3-1 and TRBJ1-2; D is undetermined. The CDR3 loop spans 15 amino acids. In germline, CDR1 is LGHDT, CDR2 YNNKEL (reference sequence). V was shortened by 0 bases and J by 4 bases, with 12 bases between the two germline ends. CDR3 sequence (DNA): TGTGCCAGCAGCCAAGAAGGCAGGATTTCCTATGGCTACACCTTC. Its protein product is CASSQEGRISYGYTF.

The chain combines TRBV5-6 with TRBJ1-3; D uncertain. Per the germline V gene, CDR1 is SGHDT and CDR2 is YYEEEE. The CDR3 has 16 amino acids. Trimming removed 0 bases at V and 0 bases at J, with 10 bases between. In nucleotides, the CDR3 is TGTGCCAGCAGCTTGGAAGGAAGCCTCTCTGGAAACACCATATATTTT. It yields the protein CASSLEGSLSGNTIYF.

This clonotype has just a few counts. The rearrangement uses TRBV6-2 or TRBV6-3 and TRBJ2-1; 12 bases agree with TRBD2. The germline V gene has CDR1 MNHEY and CDR2 SVGEGT. The V gene end was trimmed by 0 bases and the J gene end by 4 bases; junction bases not matched to a gene: 1. This CDR3 spans 16 amino acids. CDR3 region: CASSYSGLAGYNEQFF. CDR3 DNA: TGTGCCAGCAGTTACTCGGGACTAGCGGGTTACAATGAGCAGTTCTTC.

The V gene is TRBV7-2, the J gene TRBJ2-2; 9 bases fit TRBD2. There are 14 residues in the CDR3. Germline V lookup: CDR1 SGHTA, CDR2 FQGNSA. J gave up 5 bases and V 5 bases, and 3 bases lay outside the gene matches. CDR3 sequence reads: CASSLTSGTGELFF. The CDR3 DNA is TGTGCCAGCAGCCTTACTAGCGGGACCGGGGAGCTGTTTTTT.

This clonotype occurred a few times. The J gene is TRBJ1-6, the V gene TRBV21-1. TRBV21-1 is described as a pseudogene. The CDR3 sequence is 15 residues long. In DNA form, the CDR3 reads TGTGCCAGCAGCAAAGGCTCGGCACTGAATTCACCCCTCCACTTT. Translated, it gives CASSKGSALNSPLHF.

This clonotype appeared many times. The chain combines TRBV4-2 with TRBJ2-3; 8 bases agree with TRBD2. V gave up 0 bases and J gave up 2 bases; unmatched junction bases: 4. The CDR3 is 16 residues long. Germline values: CDR1 LGHNA, CDR2 YNFKEQ. This chain's CDR3 is CASSQEPAGATDTQYF. The CDR3 DNA follows: TGTGCCAGCAGCCAAGAACCAGCGGGGGCCACAGATACGCAGTATTTT.

The rearrangement uses TRBV20-1 and TRBJ2-1; 9 nucleotides line up with TRBD1. Per germline, CDR1 DFQATT and CDR2 SNEGSKA (reference sequence). The CDR3 has 11 amino acids. Trimming took 7 bases from V and 13 from J; bases not matched to a gene: 8. CDR3 residues: CSVSNRGQQFF. As DNA, the CDR3 is TGCAGTGTTTCAAACAGGGGGCAACAGTTCTTC.

The chain carries TRBV28 and TRBJ1-2; D is unclear. The length of the CDR3 is 15 residues. Germline V lookup: CDR1 MDHEN, CDR2 SYDVKM. The ends were cut back, 6 bases at V and 8 bases at J, with 22 bases in the middle. The CDR3 region has the DNA TGTGCCAGCAGGGATCACAGAGACTATATCACGGGCTACACCTTC. Translated: CASRDHRDYITGYTF.